This entry concerns a single T cell receptor beta chain. This clonotype has ten or more counts. This receptor's antigen is unknown. Base qualities were left out, and no much larger clone turns up one base away. V is pruned by 5 bases and J by 5 bases, leaving 7 bases of the junction without a gene match. CDR1 is given as SGHTA and CDR2 as FQGTGA, both from the germline V gene. The CDR3 numbers 14 residues from cysteine through phenylalanine. CDR3 DNA is the only sequence kept; it has 42 bases, read in frame from the first base. Libraries were made using 5' RACE. The sample was run on an Illumina HiSeq 2000. Template switching added a universal primer binding site, and the final cDNA carried a unique molecular identifier that allowed TCR cDNA molecules to be counted accurately. First-strand cDNA for TCR alpha and beta chains was synthesized from specific primers in the conserved constant-segment region. To control for contamination, every cDNA library was double barcoded, receiving both a SMART-Mk sample barcode and Illumina barcodes. TruSeq adapter sequences and Illumina sample barcodes were added in two successive PCR steps. TCR alpha and beta cDNA libraries were sequenced on the Illumina HiSeq platform with custom primers. The authors' pipeline ran thus. MiGEC was used to process raw reads and extract unique molecular identifiers, and MiXCR was used to find CDR3 positions. For each individual, recombination models were inferred using an EM algorithm with the repgenHMM and IGoR tools. Shared clonotype analysis was performed with the tcR package in R, normalizing sharing by the product of cloneset sizes. To study raw recombination without the effects of thymic and clonal selection, out-of-frame nonproductive sequences were analyzed. TCRdb handled the public reads itself, with Q25 trimming in fastp and clone calling in MiXCR, and kept productive beta chains. Each entry is one CDR3 protein sequence, shown with its most common DNA and genes. In this record, the V and J calls reflect TCRdb's handling and not the investigators' own analysis. A total of about 100,000 distinct CDR3 sequences appear in this sample, about 6% of them only once. 9.5% to 15% of the sample belongs to the ten largest clones.

The sample is drawn from a study of identical twins (TCRdb year 2016). For the study in its entirety: TCR alpha and beta repertoires from monozygotic twins, unrelated adults of various ages and cord blood were deep-sequenced to test whether fetal clonotypes persist. Replicate twin experiments were performed at different times using different library preparation protocols to rule out contamination.

Summary of the overall study and its limitations: In monozygotic twins, out-of-frame TCR alpha sharing was systematically underestimated by recombination models, although the models agreed with sharing between unrelated individuals. Abundant cord blood beta clonotypes carried fewer insertions; young adult naive repertoires showed a weaker similar trend, while memory repertoires showed none. Compared with coincidental sharing between unrelated individuals, an excess of low generation-probability sequences was observed among out-of-frame TCR alpha sequences shared between twins. Because the same donors could not be followed over many years, conclusions were based on cross-sectional statistical analysis. A weaker excess of twin sharing was found in beta out-of-frame sequences because the signal-to-noise ratio was lowered by fewer shared sequences. Zero-insertion analyses could be partly confounded by invariant T cells such as MAIT and iNKT, although diverse VJ usage argued against such confounding for most clonotypes.

Every donor in the study was a healthy Caucasian. Miltenyi CD45RO+ enrichment and human naive T-cell isolation kits were used to isolate memory (CD45RO+) and naive T cells from PBMC. The sample was memory T cells sorted from blood. The cell subset or site label corresponds to: CD45RO+ enriched T cells. The clonotype was recovered from a woman aged 45-65 years in good health. The rearrangement combines TRBV7-3 with TRBJ2-5; 8 central nucleotides agree with TRBD2. The CDR3 region reads CASSLTSAKETQYF. The DNA sequence is as follows: TGTGCCAGCAGCCTGACTAGCGCCAAGGAGACCCAGTACTTC.